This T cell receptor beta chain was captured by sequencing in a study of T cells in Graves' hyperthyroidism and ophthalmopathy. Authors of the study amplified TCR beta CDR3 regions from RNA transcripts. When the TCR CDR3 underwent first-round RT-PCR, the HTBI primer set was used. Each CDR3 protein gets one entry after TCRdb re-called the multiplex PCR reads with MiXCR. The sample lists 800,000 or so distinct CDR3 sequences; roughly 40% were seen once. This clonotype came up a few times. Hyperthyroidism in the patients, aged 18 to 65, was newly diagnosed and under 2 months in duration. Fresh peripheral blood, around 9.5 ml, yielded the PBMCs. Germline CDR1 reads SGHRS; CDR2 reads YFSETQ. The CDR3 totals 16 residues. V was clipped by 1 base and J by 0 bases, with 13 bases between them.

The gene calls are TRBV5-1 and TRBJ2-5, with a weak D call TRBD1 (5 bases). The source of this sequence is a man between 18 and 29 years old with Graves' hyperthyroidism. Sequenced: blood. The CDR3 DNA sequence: TGCGCCAGCAGCTTGTATCCAGGGCCGAACCAAGAGACCCAGTACTTC. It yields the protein CASSLYPGPNQETQYF. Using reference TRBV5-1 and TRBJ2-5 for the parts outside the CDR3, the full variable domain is KAGVTQTPRYLIKTRGQQVTLSCSPISGHRSVSWYQQTPGQGLQFLFEYFSETQRNKGNFPGRFSGRQFSNSRSEMNVSTLELGDSALYLCASSLYPGPNQETQYFGPGTRLLVL.